This T cell receptor (beta chain) was recorded in a study of blood T cell repertoires in COVID-19. TCRdb's copy holds only in-frame clones and misses some; the assay was immunoSEQ multiplex PCR. The sample consists of fewer than 500,000 clones, 70% to 90% of them appearing once. All enrollees were roughly 18 to 90 years old and from roughly 22 US areas. The sequencing input was PBMCs or T cells enriched from blood (not recorded which). The sequence came from a woman younger than 35 with acute COVID-19.

The CDR3 loop reads CASTPYEVMGGMGDEQFF. The CDR3 region has the DNA TGTGCCAGCACCCCGTACGAGGTGATGGGAGGGATGGGCGATGAGCAGTTCTTC. This chain joins TRBV7-8 and TRBJ2-1, with 7 bases identical to TRBD2. Germline loops: CDR1 SGHVS, CDR2 FQNEAQ. J gave up 8 bases and V 7 bases, and 23 bases lay outside the gene matches. The CDR3 sequence is 18 residues long. Together with reference TRBV7-8 and TRBJ2-1, the CDR3 gives the full variable domain: GAGVSQSPRYKVAKRGQDVALRCDPISGHVSLFWYQQALGQGPEFLTYFQNEAQLDKSGLPSDRFFAERPEGSVSTLKIQRTQQEDSAVYLCASTPYEVMGGMGDEQFFGPGTRLTVL.